This T cell receptor (beta chain) was sequenced during a study of cytomegalovirus exposure and HLA in healthy donors. Study-wide findings and caveats: Most likely, a cluster of highly shared sequence variants arose as a sequencing artifact. In an earlier analysis, most TCR beta V segments were productive about 87% or about 30% of the time. HLA allele associations emerged for 16,951 TCR beta sequences in a later analysis, at 0.05 false discovery rate.

CDR1 and CDR2 from the germline V gene are MNHEY and SMNVEV (reference sequence). Trimming cost V 3 bases and J 3 bases, with 9 bases left between them. The length of the CDR3 is 13 residues. Donors had nominal health at sampling but likely had unrecorded immune exposures. Primers for the PCR totalled 60 Vbeta and 13 Jbeta. TCRdb keeps only in-frame clones here, not all; method: immunoSEQ multiplex PCR. The sample contains 130,000 or so clones, around 80% of which appear only once. As regards this clone: The antigen is not known.

The J gene is TRBJ2-7, the V gene TRBV27; TRBD1 might be the D (6 bases). The source is a man younger than 35 in good health and CMV-seropositive. The sequencing sample was made of PBMCs. The DNA of the CDR3 is TGTGCCAGCAGTTTGGGACACCTCTACGAGCAGTACTTC. Translating gives CASSLGHLYEQYF.